The 21 T cell receptor beta chains below all came from one sample that was sequenced in a study of blood T cell repertoires in COVID-19. Generated by immunoSEQ multiplex PCR, the TCRdb table keeps only in-frame clones and is missing some. The sample has about 80,000 clones; about four fifths are singletons. The sample taken for sequencing was peripheral blood. These receptor sequences come from a man between 60 and 75 years old with acute or convalescent COVID-19.

The chain is built from TRBV21-1 and TRBJ1-1; the D call TRBD1 from the table was never checked on the DNA. TRBV21-1 is a known pseudogene. This CDR3 comprises 16 residues. The DNA for the CDR3 is TGTGCCAGCAGCAAACTCGCCCCTATAGGGGACACTGAAGCTTTCTTT. It specifies CASSKLAPIGDTEAFF.

The chain employs TRBV15 and TRBJ1-6; TRBD1 matches at 7 bases. Germline assignment: CDR1 LNHNV and CDR2 YYDKDF (reference sequence). The CDR3 covers 13 residues. V trimming: 8 bases; J trimming: 10 bases; junction bases outside the gene matches: 8. CDR3: CATGGDRYSPLHF. DNA of the CDR3: TGTGCCACCGGTGGGGACAGATACTCACCCCTCCACTTT.

V is TRBV4-3 and J is TRBJ2-7; the match to TRBD2 covers 7 bases. V shed 3 bases, J shed 1 base, and the junction held 3 bases outside the gene matches. CDR3 length: 14 amino acids. Germline V lookup: CDR1 LGHNA, CDR2 YSLEER. The DNA of the CDR3 is TGCGCCAGCAGCCATCTGCGGGGGTCCTACGAGCAGTACTTC. Translation gives CASSHLRGSYEQYF.

This chain uses TRBV6-1 with TRBJ2-5, with 9 bases lining up with TRBD2. This CDR3 is 15 amino acids long. Germline V gene sequence: CDR1 MNHNS, CDR2 SASEGT. V lost 2 bases to trimming and J lost 4 bases; unmatched junction nucleotides: 5. In nucleotides, the CDR3 is TGTGCCAGCAGTGAATGGCGGGGGGGCCGAGAGACCCAGTACTTC. Residues: CASSEWRGGRETQYF.

In its sample, this clone was seen once. The chain couples TRBV10-3 to TRBJ1-5; the D is unclear. Trimming shortened V by 11 bases and J by 4 bases, and 15 bases separated the two germline ends. The CDR3 is 13 amino acids. The germline CDR1 and CDR2 sequences are ENHRY and SYGVKD. CDR3 nucleotide sequence: TGTGCCGTATCCGAGGGAGAGAATCAGCCCCAGCATTTT. Its protein product is CAVSEGENQPQHF.

The chain uses TRBV14 and TRBJ1-2; D may be TRBD1 (6 bases). The CDR3 covers 16 residues. The germline V gene has CDR1 SGHDN and CDR2 FVKESK. Between the trimmed V and J ends, which lost 0 bases and 0 bases, there was a span of 11 bases. The CDR3 nucleotides read TGTGCCAGCAGCCAAGACGGGGGGACAACTAACTATGGCTACACCTTC. Its protein product is CASSQDGGTTNYGYTF.

The V and J genes are TRBV6-6 and TRBJ1-1, with 7 bases identical to TRBD1. CDR1 and CDR2 from the germline V gene are MNHNY and SVGAGI (reference sequence). The CDR3 loop spans 16 amino acids. V shed 2 bases, J shed 0 bases, and the junction held 6 bases outside the gene matches. CDR3 protein: CASSYPYRGLNTEAFF. The CDR3, as DNA: TGTGCCAGCAGTTACCCTTACAGGGGCCTGAACACTGAAGCTTTCTTT.

The gene calls are TRBV28 and TRBJ2-3, with TRBD1 identical over 11 bases. This CDR3 region has 16 residues. The J segment lost 2 bases and the V segment lost 6 bases, leaving 7 bases of the junction unmatched. Germline loops: CDR1 MDHEN, CDR2 SYDVKM. CDR3 nucleotide sequence: TGTGCCAGCAGGCCCGGGACAGGGGGGGTCACAGATACGCAGTATTTT. Translated: CASRPGTGGVTDTQYF.

The chain couples TRBV3-1 (or the pseudogene TRBV3-2) to TRBJ1-2; D remains ambiguous. Trimming removed 4 bases from V and 4 bases from J, with 16 bases in between. CDR1 and CDR2 from the germline V gene are LGHDT and YNNKEL (reference sequence). This CDR3 spans 15 amino acids. The DNA for the CDR3 is TGTGCCAGCAGCCCAGGCGGGCGCTGGGGCTATGGCTACACCTTC. The encoded protein is CASSPGGRWGYGYTF.

This chain links TRBV6-5 with TRBJ2-2, with 8 bases that match TRBD2. Germline loops: CDR1 MNHEY, CDR2 SVGAGI. The CDR3 is 15 amino acids. J gave up 5 bases and V 7 bases, and 9 bases lay outside the gene matches. CDR3 in amino acids: CASISGGLRTGELFF. The CDR3 DNA is TGTGCCAGCATCTCGGGGGGGCTTCGGACCGGGGAGCTGTTTTTT.

The rearrangement uses TRBV11-2 and TRBJ2-1; 12 bases align to TRBD2. Trimming cost V 4 bases and J 4 bases; bases outside gene matches: 2. This CDR3 region has 15 residues. From germline, CDR1 is SGHAT and CDR2 FQNNGV. CDR3 DNA sequence: TGTGCCAGCAGCTCTCTAGCGGGGGGGTACAATGAGCAGTTCTTC. This sequence encodes CASSSLAGGYNEQFF. The variable domain in full, with the rest retrieved from reference TRBV11-2 and TRBJ2-1, is EAGVAQSPRYKIIEKRQSVAFWCNPISGHATLYWYQQILGQGPKLLIQFQNNGVVDDSQLPKDRFSAERLKGVDSTLKIQPAKLEDSAVYLCASSSLAGGYNEQFFGPGTRLTVL.

This chain joins TRBV11-2 and TRBJ2-1; 13 bases agree with TRBD2. Germline CDR1 is SGHAT and CDR2 is FQNNGV. The CDR3 contains 16 residues. The junction had 7 bases not matched to a gene; V was cut back by 4 bases and J by 7 bases. CDR3 residues: CASSSLAGGLGNEQFF. The CDR3 region has the DNA TGTGCCAGCAGCTCACTAGCGGGGGGGCTAGGAAATGAGCAGTTCTTC.

The V call is TRBV7-2, the J call TRBJ1-6, with 10 bases that match TRBD1. The CDR3 sequence is 15 residues long. J gave up 6 bases and V 8 bases, and 7 bases lay outside the gene matches. Germline assignment: CDR1 SGHTA and CDR2 FQGNSA. The CDR3 region has the DNA TGTGCCAGCGGGAGACAGGGGGCGCCTAATTCACCCCTCCACTTT. As protein: CASGRQGAPNSPLHF.

The chain carries TRBV5-1 and TRBJ2-1, with D unresolved. From germline, CDR1 is SGHRS and CDR2 YFSETQ. Trimming removed 0 bases at V and 4 bases at J, with 5 bases between. The length of the CDR3 is 13 residues. CDR3 coding DNA: TGCGCCAGCAGCTTGGAACAGTACAATGAGCAGTTCTTC. Encoded protein: CASSLEQYNEQFF.

This clone was recorded only once. V usage is TRBV6-2 or TRBV6-3 and J usage is TRBJ2-1, with 10 bases lining up with TRBD2. The CDR3 runs 16 residues. Trimming removed 4 bases from V and 7 bases from J; junction bases left unmatched: 10. Germline-derived CDR1 and CDR2 are MNHEY and SVGEGT. The CDR3 here is CASSWANSGGWNEQFF. The DNA for the CDR3 is TGTGCCAGCAGTTGGGCAAATAGCGGGGGGTGGAATGAGCAGTTCTTC.

The chain couples TRBV7-2 to TRBJ1-2; TRBD1 aligns across 7 bases. This CDR3 is built from 17 residues. The trim removed 1 base at V and 4 bases at J, leaving 12 bases unmatched. Germline CDR1 and CDR2: SGHTA and FQGNSA. In DNA, the CDR3 is TGTGCCAGCAGCTTAGGGGCAAGGGGGCAAGGGGTCTATGGCTACACCTTC. Its protein is CASSLGARGQGVYGYTF.

The J gene is TRBJ1-5, the V gene TRBV5-1; maybe TRBD1 (5 bases). Trimming took 4 bases from V and 4 from J, leaving 12 bases between them. The CDR3 covers 14 residues. CDR1 is SGHRS, CDR2 YFSETQ, per germline. The DNA of the CDR3 is TGCGCCAGCAGCCCTAATACAGGTAATCAGCCCCAGCATTTT. This sequence encodes CASSPNTGNQPQHF.

The rearrangement links TRBV28 to TRBJ2-6; D is perhaps TRBD2 (6 bases). The CDR3 sequence is 15 residues long. Trimming left V 7 bases short and J 4 bases short, with 14 bases between. Germline loops: CDR1 MDHEN, CDR2 SYDVKM. The CDR3 sequence: CASTYGGTGANVLTF. The DNA of the CDR3 is TGTGCCAGCACCTACGGGGGAACCGGGGCCAACGTCCTGACTTTC.

This rearrangement joins TRBV19 to TRBJ2-5; 10 bases fit TRBD1. The ends lost 4 bases at V and 4 bases at J; junction bases unmatched: 6. The CDR3 sequence is 15 residues long. From germline, CDR1 is LNHDA and CDR2 SQIVND (reference sequence). CDR3 residues: CASSRQGAEGETQYF. CDR3 DNA: TGTGCCAGTAGTAGACAGGGGGCAGAGGGAGAGACCCAGTACTTC.

The chain couples TRBV5-8 to TRBJ1-2; 12 nucleotides match TRBD1. V was clipped by 4 bases and J by 5 bases; unmatched bases: 3. Germline V CDR1 and CDR2: SGHTS, YDEGEE. The CDR3 loop spans 14 amino acids. The CDR3 DNA reads TGTGCCAGCAGCCCGGGACAGGGGGCTTATGGCTACACCTTC. Amino acids: CASSPGQGAYGYTF. Based on the CDR3 plus reference TRBV5-8 and TRBJ1-2, the full variable domain is EAGVTQSPTHLIKTRGQQATLRCSPISGHTSVYWYQQALGLGLQFLLWYDEGEERNRGNFPPRFSGRQFPNYSSELNVNALELEDSALYLCASSPGQGAYGYTFGSGTRLTVV.

The table lists this clone with a count of one. As DNA, the CDR3 is TGTGCCAGCAGCTTAGCAGAGGACAGGGGAGCTTTCTTT. Encoded protein: CASSLAEDRGAFF. The genes are TRBV7-9 and TRBJ1-1, with 9 bases that match TRBD1. Germline V gene lookup returns CDR1 SEHNR and CDR2 FQNEAQ (reference sequence). CDR3 length: 13 amino acids. The J segment lost 10 bases and the V segment lost 0 bases, leaving 3 bases of the junction unmatched.